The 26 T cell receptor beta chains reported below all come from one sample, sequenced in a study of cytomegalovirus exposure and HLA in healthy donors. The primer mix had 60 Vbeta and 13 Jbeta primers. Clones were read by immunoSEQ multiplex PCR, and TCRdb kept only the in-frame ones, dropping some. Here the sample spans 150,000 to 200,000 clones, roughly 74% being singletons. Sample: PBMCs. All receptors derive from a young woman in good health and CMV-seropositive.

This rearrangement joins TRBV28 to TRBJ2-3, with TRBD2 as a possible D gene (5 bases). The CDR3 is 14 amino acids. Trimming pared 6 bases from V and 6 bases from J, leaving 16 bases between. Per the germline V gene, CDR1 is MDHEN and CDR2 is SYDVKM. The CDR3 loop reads CASRVPLGVDTQYF. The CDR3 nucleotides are TGTGCCAGCAGGGTACCGCTGGGAGTGGATACGCAGTATTTT.

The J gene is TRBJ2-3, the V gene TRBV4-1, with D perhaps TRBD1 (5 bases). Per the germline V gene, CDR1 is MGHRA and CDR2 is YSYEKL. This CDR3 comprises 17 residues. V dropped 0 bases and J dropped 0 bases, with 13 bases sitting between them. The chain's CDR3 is CASSQEGRQSSTDTQYF. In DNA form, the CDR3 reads TGCGCCAGCAGCCAAGAAGGACGACAGAGTAGCACAGATACGCAGTATTTT.

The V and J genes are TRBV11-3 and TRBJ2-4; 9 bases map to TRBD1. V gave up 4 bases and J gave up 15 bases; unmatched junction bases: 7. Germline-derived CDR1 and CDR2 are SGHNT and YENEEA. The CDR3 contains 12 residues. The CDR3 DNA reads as TGTGCCAGCAGCTCCCGACAGGGGGGGAGGTACTTC. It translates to CASSSRQGGRYF.

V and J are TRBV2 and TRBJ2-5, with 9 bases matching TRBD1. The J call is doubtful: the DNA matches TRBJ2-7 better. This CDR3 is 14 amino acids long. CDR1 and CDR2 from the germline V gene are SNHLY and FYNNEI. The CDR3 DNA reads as TGTGCCAGCAGTGATGGGGACAGGGCCTACGAGCAGTACTTC. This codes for CASSDGDRAYEQYF.

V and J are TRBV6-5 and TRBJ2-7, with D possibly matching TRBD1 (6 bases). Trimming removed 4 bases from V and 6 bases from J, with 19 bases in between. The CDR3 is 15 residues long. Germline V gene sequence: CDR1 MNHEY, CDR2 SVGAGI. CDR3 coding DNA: TGTGCCAGCAGTTCCGGGACATCTCCCTGGGGCGAGCAGTACTTC. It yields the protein CASSSGTSPWGEQYF.

CDR3 nucleotides: TGTGCCAGCAGTCAAAGGAGCGGGAGGCTGACAGATACGCAGTATTTT. Translation: CASSQRSGRLTDTQYF. The chain employs TRBV13 and TRBJ2-3; 9 positions agree with TRBD2. Per germline, CDR1 PRHDT and CDR2 FYEKMQ (reference sequence). The junction had 10 bases not matched to a gene; V was cut back by 6 bases and J by 3 bases. The CDR3 runs to 16 residues.

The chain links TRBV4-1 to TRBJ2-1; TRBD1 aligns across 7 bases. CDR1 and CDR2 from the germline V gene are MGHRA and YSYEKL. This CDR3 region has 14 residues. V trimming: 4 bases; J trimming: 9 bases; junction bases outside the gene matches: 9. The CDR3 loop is CASSPQQGMGEQFF. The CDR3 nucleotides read TGCGCCAGCAGCCCCCAACAGGGGATGGGTGAGCAGTTCTTC.

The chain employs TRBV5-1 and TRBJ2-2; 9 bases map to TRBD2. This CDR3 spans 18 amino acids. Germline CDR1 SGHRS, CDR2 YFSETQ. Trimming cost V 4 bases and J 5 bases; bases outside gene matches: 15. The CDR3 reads CASSLDPLAGTGTGELFF. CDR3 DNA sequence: TGCGCCAGCAGCCTCGACCCCCTAGCGGGGACCGGGACCGGGGAGCTGTTTTTT.

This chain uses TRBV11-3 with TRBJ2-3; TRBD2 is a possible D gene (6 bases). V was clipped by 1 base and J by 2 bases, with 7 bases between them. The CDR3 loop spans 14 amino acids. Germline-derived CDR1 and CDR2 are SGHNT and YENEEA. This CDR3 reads CASSLGGTTDTQYF. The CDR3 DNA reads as TGTGCCAGCAGCTTAGGCGGGACCACAGATACGCAGTATTTT.

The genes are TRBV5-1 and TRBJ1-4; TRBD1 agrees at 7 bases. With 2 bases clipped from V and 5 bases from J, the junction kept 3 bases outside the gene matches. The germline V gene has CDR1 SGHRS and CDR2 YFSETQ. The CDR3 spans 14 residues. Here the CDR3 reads CASSFGTANEKLFF. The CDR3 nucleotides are TGCGCCAGCAGCTTCGGGACAGCGAATGAAAAACTGTTTTTT.

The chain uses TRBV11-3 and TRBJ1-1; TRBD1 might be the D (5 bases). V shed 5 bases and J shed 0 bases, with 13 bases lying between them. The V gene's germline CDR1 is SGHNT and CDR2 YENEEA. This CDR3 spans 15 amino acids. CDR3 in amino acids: CASSPQGAVNTEAFF. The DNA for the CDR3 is TGTGCCAGCAGCCCCCAAGGGGCGGTGAACACTGAAGCTTTCTTT.

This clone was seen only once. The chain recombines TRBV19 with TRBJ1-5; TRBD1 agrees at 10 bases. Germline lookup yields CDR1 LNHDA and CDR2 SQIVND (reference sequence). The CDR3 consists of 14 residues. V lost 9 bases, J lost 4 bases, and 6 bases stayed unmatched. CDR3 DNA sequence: TGTGCCAGCCGGGACAGGGGTATAAATCAGCCCCAGCATTTT. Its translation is CASRDRGINQPQHF.

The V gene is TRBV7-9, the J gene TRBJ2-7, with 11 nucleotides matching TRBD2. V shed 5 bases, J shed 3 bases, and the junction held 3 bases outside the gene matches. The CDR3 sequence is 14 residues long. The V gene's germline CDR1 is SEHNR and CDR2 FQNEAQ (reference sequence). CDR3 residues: CASSGTSGIYEQYF. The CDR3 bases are TGTGCCAGCAGCGGGACTAGCGGCATCTACGAGCAGTACTTC.

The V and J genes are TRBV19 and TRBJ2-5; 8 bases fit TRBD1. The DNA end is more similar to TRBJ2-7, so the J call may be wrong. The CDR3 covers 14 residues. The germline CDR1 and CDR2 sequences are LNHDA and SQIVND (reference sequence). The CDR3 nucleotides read TGTGCCAGTAGTACAGGGGGCGGCTCCTACGAGCAGTACTTC. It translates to CASSTGGGSYEQYF.

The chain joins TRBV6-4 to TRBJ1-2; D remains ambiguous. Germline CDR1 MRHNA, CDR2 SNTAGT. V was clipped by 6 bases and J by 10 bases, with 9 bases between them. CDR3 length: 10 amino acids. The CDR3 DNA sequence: TGTGCCAGCAGGGTACCTAACTACACCTTC. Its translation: CASRVPNYTF.

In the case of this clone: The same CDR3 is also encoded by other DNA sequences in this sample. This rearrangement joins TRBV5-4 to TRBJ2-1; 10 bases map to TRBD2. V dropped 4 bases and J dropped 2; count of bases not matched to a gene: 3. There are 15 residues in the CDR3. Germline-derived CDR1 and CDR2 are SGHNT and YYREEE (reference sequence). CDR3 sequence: CASSRSGGAYNEQFF. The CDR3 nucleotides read TGTGCCAGCAGCCGGAGCGGGGGGGCCTACAATGAGCAGTTCTTC.

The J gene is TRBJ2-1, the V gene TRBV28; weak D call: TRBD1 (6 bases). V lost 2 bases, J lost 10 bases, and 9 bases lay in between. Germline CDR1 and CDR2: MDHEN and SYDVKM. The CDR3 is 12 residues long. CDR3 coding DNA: TGTGCCAGCAGTTTAAGGGGGTGGGAGCAGTTCTTC. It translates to CASSLRGWEQFF.

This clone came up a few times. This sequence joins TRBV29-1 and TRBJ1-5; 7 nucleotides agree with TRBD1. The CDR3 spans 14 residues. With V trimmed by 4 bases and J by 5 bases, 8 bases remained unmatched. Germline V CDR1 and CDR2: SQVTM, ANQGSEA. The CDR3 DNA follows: TGCAGCGTTGCGAGAGACAGGGAAGATCAGCCCCAGCATTTT. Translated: CSVARDREDQPQHF.

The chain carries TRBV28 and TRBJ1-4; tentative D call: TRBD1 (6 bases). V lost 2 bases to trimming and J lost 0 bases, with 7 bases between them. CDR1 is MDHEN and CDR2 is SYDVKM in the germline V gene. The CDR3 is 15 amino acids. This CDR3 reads CASSLKGATNEKLFF. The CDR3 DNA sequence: TGTGCCAGCAGTTTAAAGGGGGCAACTAATGAAAAACTGTTTTTT.

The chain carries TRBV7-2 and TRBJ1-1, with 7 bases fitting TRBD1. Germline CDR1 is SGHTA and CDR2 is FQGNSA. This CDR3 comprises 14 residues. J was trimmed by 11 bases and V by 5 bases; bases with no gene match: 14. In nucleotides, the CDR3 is TGTGCCAGCAGCGAAGAAATTTATACAGGGGCGGCTTTCTTT. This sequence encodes CASSEEIYTGAAFF. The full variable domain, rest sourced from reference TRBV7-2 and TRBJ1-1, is GAGVSQSPSNKVTEKGKDVELRCDPISGHTALYWYRQSLGQGLEFLIYFQGNSAPDKSGLPSDRFSAERTGGSVSTLTIQRTQQEDSAVYLCASSEEIYTGAAFFGQGTRLTVV.

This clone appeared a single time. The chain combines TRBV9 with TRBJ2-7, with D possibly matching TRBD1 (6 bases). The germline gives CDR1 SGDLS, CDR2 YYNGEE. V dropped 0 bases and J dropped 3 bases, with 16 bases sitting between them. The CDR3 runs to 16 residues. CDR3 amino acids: CASSVGHRDVVYEQYF. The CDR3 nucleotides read TGTGCCAGCAGCGTAGGCCACAGGGACGTGGTCTACGAGCAGTACTTC.

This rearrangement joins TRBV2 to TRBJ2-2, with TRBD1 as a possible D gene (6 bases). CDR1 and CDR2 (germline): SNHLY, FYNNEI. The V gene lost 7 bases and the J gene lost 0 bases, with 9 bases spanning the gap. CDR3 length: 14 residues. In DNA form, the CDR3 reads TGTGCCAGCAAGGGGGTATCGAACACCGGGGAGCTGTTTTTT. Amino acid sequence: CASKGVSNTGELFF. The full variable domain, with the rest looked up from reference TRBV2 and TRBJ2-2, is EPEVTQTPSHQVTQMGQEVILRCVPISNHLYFYWYRQILGQKVEFLVSFYNNEISEKSEIFDDQFSVERPDGSNFTLKIRSTKLEDSAMYFCASKGVSNTGELFFGEGSRLTVL.

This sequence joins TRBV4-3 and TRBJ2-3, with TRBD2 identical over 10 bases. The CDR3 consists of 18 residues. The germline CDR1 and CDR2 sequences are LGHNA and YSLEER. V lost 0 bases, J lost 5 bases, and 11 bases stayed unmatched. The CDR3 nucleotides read TGCGCCAGCAGCCAAGAGTCGTACCAGCGGGAGGGAAAAGATACGCAGTATTTT. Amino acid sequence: CASSQESYQREGKDTQYF.

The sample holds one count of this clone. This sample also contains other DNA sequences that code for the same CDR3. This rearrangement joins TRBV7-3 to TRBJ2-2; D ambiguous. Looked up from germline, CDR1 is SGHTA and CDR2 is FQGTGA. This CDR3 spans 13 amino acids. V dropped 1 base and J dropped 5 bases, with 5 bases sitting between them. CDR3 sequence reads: CASSLKRTGELFF. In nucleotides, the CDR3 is TGTGCCAGCAGCTTAAAGAGGACCGGGGAGCTGTTTTTT.

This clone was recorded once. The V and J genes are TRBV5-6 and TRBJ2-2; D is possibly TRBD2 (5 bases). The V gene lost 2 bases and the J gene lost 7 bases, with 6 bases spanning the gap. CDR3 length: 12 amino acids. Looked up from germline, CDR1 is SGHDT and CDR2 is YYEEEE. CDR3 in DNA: TGTGCCAGCAGCTTCGGGATCGGGGAGCTGTTTTTT. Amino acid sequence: CASSFGIGELFF.

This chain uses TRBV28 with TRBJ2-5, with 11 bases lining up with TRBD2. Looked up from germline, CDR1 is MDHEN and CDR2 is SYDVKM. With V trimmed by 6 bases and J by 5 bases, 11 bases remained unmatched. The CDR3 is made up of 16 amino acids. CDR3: CASSPSLAGARETQYF. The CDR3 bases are TGTGCCAGCAGCCCGTCACTAGCGGGAGCACGTGAGACCCAGTACTTC.